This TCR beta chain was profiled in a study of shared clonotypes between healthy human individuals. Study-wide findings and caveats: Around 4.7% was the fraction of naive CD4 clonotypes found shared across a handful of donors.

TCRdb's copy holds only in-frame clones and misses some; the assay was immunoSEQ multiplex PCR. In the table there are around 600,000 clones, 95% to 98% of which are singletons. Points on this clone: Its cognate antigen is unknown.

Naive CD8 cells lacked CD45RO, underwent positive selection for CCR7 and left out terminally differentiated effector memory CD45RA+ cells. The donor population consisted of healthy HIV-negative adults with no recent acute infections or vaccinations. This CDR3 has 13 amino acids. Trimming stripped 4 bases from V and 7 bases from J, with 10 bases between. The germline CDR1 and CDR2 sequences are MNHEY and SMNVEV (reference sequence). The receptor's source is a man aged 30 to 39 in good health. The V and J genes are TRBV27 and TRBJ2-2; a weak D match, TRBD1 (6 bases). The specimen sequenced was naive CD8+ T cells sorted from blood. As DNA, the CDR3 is TGTGCCAGCAGTTACAGGGTGAACGGGGAGCTGTTTTTT. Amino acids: CASSYRVNGELFF.